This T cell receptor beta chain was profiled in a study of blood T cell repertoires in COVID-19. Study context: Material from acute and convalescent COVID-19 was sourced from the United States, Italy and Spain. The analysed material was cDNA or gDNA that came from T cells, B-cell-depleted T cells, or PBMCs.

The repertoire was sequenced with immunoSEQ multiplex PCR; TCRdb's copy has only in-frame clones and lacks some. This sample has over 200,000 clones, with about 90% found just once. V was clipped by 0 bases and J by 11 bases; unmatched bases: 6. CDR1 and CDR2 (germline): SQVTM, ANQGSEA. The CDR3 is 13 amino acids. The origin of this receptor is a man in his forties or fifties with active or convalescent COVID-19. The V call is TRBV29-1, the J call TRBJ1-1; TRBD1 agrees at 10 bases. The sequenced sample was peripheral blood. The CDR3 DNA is TGCAGCGTTGAAGATGGAGGGGGACAGGGGGCTTTCTTT. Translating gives CSVEDGGGQGAFF.